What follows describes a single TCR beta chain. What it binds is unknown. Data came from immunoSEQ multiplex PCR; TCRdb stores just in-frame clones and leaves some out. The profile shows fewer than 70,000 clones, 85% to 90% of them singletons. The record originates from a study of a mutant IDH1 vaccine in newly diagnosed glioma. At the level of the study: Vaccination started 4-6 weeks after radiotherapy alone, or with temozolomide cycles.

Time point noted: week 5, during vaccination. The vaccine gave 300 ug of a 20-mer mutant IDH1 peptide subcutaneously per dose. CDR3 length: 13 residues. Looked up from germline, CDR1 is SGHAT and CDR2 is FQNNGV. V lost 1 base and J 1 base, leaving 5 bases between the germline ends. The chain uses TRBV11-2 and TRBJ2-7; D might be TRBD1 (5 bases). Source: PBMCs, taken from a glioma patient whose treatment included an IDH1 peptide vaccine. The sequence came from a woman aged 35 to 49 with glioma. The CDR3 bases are TGTGCCAGCAGCTTAGGACAGTCCTACGAGCAGTACTTC. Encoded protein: CASSLGQSYEQYF. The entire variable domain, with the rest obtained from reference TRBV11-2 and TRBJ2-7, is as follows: EAGVAQSPRYKIIEKRQSVAFWCNPISGHATLYWYQQILGQGPKLLIQFQNNGVVDDSQLPKDRFSAERLKGVDSTLKIQPAKLEDSAVYLCASSLGQSYEQYFGPGTRLTVT.